This entry lists 32 T cell receptor beta chains sequenced from one sample in a study of blood T cell repertoires in COVID-19. Sequencing used immunoSEQ multiplex PCR; TCRdb keeps in-frame clones, though not all of them. The sample has 180,000 or so clones; more than 75% are singletons. Sequencing was done on a sample of peripheral blood. Receptors originate from an elderly woman with acute or convalescent COVID-19.

The chain couples TRBV29-1 to TRBJ2-7; D perhaps matches TRBD1 (5 bases). V lost 5 bases, J lost 7 bases, and 12 bases lay in between. The CDR3 spans 11 residues. CDR1 SQVTM and CDR2 ANQGSEA come from the germline V gene. CDR3 sequence reads: CSVSHRGEQYF. DNA of the CDR3: TGCAGCGTTTCGCATAGGGGTGAGCAGTACTTC.

The chain links TRBV7-2 to TRBJ1-2; 7 bases agree with TRBD1. J lost 3 bases, V lost 4 bases, and 2 bases had no gene match. Per the germline V gene, CDR1 is SGHTA and CDR2 is FQGNSA. The CDR3 covers 13 residues. The CDR3 spells CASSSRGHYGYTF. The CDR3 DNA sequence: TGTGCCAGCAGCTCAAGGGGGCACTATGGCTACACCTTC.

This clone was recorded once. The CDR3 region is CASSRDRGFYNEQFF. The CDR3 DNA reads as TGTGCCAGCAGCCGGGACAGGGGGTTCTACAATGAGCAGTTCTTC. The chain couples TRBV7-2 to TRBJ2-1; 11 nucleotides line up with TRBD1. V gave up 5 bases and J gave up 3 bases; unmatched junction bases: 3. Per germline, CDR1 SGHTA and CDR2 FQGNSA. This CDR3 has 15 residues.

The chain employs TRBV5-1 and TRBJ2-7, with D unresolved. The CDR3 sequence is 12 residues long. From germline, CDR1 is SGHRS and CDR2 YFSETQ. Trimming took off 1 base at V and 2 bases at J, with 4 bases between the two ends. CDR3 loop: CASSLPAYEQYF. As DNA, the CDR3 is TGCGCCAGCAGCTTGCCAGCCTACGAGCAGTACTTC.

V and J are TRBV6-5 and TRBJ1-5; D is possibly TRBD1 (6 bases). The germline V and J ends were trimmed by 6 bases and 1 base, with 13 bases remaining between them. The CDR3 is made up of 15 amino acids. The germline V gene has CDR1 MNHEY and CDR2 SVGAGI. In nucleotides, the CDR3 is TGTGCCAGCAGATCAAACAGGGCAAGCAATCAGCCCCAGCATTTT. Translation: CASRSNRASNQPQHF.

The chain employs TRBV5-1 and TRBJ2-5, with 11 bases that match TRBD2. The CDR3 loop spans 15 amino acids. The J segment lost 7 bases and the V segment lost 4 bases, leaving 9 bases of the junction unmatched. CDR1 and CDR2 (germline): SGHRS, YFSETQ. CDR3 in DNA: TGCGCCAGCAGCCCTGGACTAGCGGGCGAGGCGACCCAGTACTTC. It is translated as CASSPGLAGEATQYF.

This chain uses TRBV30 with TRBJ2-7; TRBD1 aligns across 8 bases. The germline CDR1 and CDR2 sequences are GTSNPN and SVGIG (reference sequence). V dropped 2 bases and J dropped 6; count of bases not matched to a gene: 9. The CDR3 sequence is 14 residues long. The CDR3 is CAWSYTDRAGEQYF. CDR3 DNA: TGTGCCTGGAGTTACACGGACAGGGCCGGCGAGCAGTACTTC.

This sequence joins TRBV11-2 and TRBJ2-7; D might be TRBD1 (6 bases). The germline V gene encodes CDR1 SGHAT and CDR2 FQNNGV. Trimming removed 2 bases from V and 2 bases from J, with 10 bases in between. This CDR3 contains 14 residues. Written as DNA, the CDR3 is TGTGCCAGCAGCTTATATTCAGGGGCCTACGAGCAGTACTTC. Encoded protein: CASSLYSGAYEQYF.

The V call is TRBV19, the J call TRBJ1-5; D is uncertain. The CDR3 is 16 residues long. CDR1 and CDR2 from the germline V gene are LNHDA and SQIVND (reference sequence). The ends were cut back, 3 bases at V and 0 bases at J, with 12 bases in the middle. CDR3 sequence (DNA): TGTGCCAGTAGTATTGGAGGGCGGGCTAGCAATCAGCCCCAGCATTTT. Amino acids: CASSIGGRASNQPQHF.

The chain carries TRBV28 and TRBJ2-7; TRBD1 matches at 8 bases. This CDR3 region has 15 residues. Germline V gene sequence: CDR1 MDHEN, CDR2 SYDVKM. The ends lost 5 bases at V and 4 bases at J; junction bases unmatched: 10. CDR3 nucleotide sequence: TGTGCCAGCAGTCTAGACAGGGGACACCTTTACGAGCAGTACTTC. Residues: CASSLDRGHLYEQYF.

The V gene is TRBV5-5, the J gene TRBJ2-1, with TRBD2 matching 10 bases. Germline CDR1 reads SGHKS; CDR2 reads YYEKEE (reference sequence). This CDR3 has 20 amino acids. J gave up 1 base and V 2 bases, and 15 bases lay outside the gene matches. CDR3 nucleotides: TGTGCCAGCAGCTTCCGTTCGGCTAGCGGGAGCCCCACATCCTACAATGAGCAGTTCTTC. Translating gives CASSFRSASGSPTSYNEQFF.

This sequence joins TRBV19 and TRBJ2-1, with TRBD1 as a possible D gene (6 bases). V lost 5 bases to trimming and J lost 7 bases, with 18 bases between them. The CDR3 sequence is 15 residues long. Looked up from germline, CDR1 is LNHDA and CDR2 is SQIVND (reference sequence). The CDR3 DNA is TGTGCCAGTAGTCCCGGACAGCTCTCGAGGAATGAGCAGTTCTTC. Translating gives CASSPGQLSRNEQFF.

J is TRBJ2-1 and V is TRBV10-1; TRBD2 aligns across 10 bases. The CDR3 consists of 17 residues. V dropped 0 bases and J dropped 6; count of bases not matched to a gene: 8. Germline loops: CDR1 WNHNN, CDR2 SYGVQD (reference sequence). The DNA for the CDR3 is TGCGCCAGCAGTGAGTCGACGGGACTAGCGTTTCTCAATGAGCAGTTCTTC. It is translated as CASSESTGLAFLNEQFF.

The rearrangement joins TRBV3-1 (or the pseudogene TRBV3-2) to TRBJ2-1; maybe TRBD1 (6 bases). Trimming cost V 5 bases and J 6 bases, with 14 bases left between them. Germline V lookup: CDR1 LGHDT, CDR2 YNNKEL (reference sequence). The CDR3 totals 14 residues. DNA of the CDR3: TGTGCCAGCAGCGGCCGGGACATGGCCAATGAGCAGTTCTTC. It translates to CASSGRDMANEQFF.

This clone was counted a few times. The chain links TRBV20-1 to TRBJ2-5; D is possibly TRBD1 (5 bases). CDR3 size: 12 residues. V lost 3 bases to trimming and J lost 5 bases, with 10 bases between them. The germline V gene encodes CDR1 DFQATT and CDR2 SNEGSKA (reference sequence). CDR3 DNA: TGCAGTGCTAGTCAGGGTAGCGAGACCCAGTACTTC. Translating it yields CSASQGSETQYF.

This chain links TRBV24-1 with TRBJ1-3, with D tentatively TRBD1 (5 bases). Trimming stripped 9 bases from V and 2 bases from J, with 10 bases between. Germline CDR1 KGHDR, CDR2 SFDVKD. The CDR3 sequence is 13 residues long. The CDR3 nucleotides are TGTGCCACCGACAGAGGTCCTGGAAACACCATATATTTT. This codes for CATDRGPGNTIYF.

The chain couples TRBV18 to TRBJ2-5; unclear D gene. The CDR3 loop spans 14 amino acids. The germline gives CDR1 KGHSH, CDR2 LQKENI. Trimming removed 0 bases from V and 4 bases from J, with 9 bases in between. The CDR3, as DNA: TGTGCCAGCTCACCACCGGGCCGGTCAGAGACCCAGTACTTC. Residues: CASSPPGRSETQYF.

V is TRBV3-1 (or the pseudogene TRBV3-2) and J is TRBJ1-3; D gene unclear. Germline-derived CDR1 and CDR2 are LGHDT and YNNKEL (reference sequence). This CDR3 has 16 residues. Deletions cut 2 bases from V and 3 bases from J, with 14 bases between. The CDR3: CASSQRGKLYGNTIYF. The CDR3, as DNA: TGTGCCAGCAGCCAACGAGGAAAACTCTATGGAAACACCATATATTTT.

The chain has TRBV6-2 or TRBV6-3 and TRBJ2-2; maybe TRBD2 (6 bases). The V gene's germline CDR1 is MNHEY and CDR2 SVGEGT. There are 16 residues in the CDR3. Trimming cost V 5 bases and J 1 base, with 14 bases left between them. CDR3 sequence (DNA): TGTGCCAGCAGTAGATACGGGGGTGTGAACACCGGGGAGCTGTTTTTT. It yields the protein CASSRYGGVNTGELFF.

J is TRBJ1-2 and V is TRBV10-3; 7 bases align to TRBD1. CDR1 and CDR2 (germline): ENHRY, SYGVKD. CDR3 length: 14 residues. With V trimmed by 1 base and J by 4 bases, 3 bases remained unmatched. The CDR3 DNA follows: TGTGCCATCAGTGAGTACCCAGGGGGCTATGGCTACACCTTC. The encoded protein is CAISEYPGGYGYTF.

The chain recombines TRBV15 with TRBJ2-1, with 9 bases fitting TRBD2. There are 15 residues in the CDR3. The V and J ends lost 1 base and 7 bases, in that order; junction bases with no gene match: 5. The germline CDR1 and CDR2 sequences are LNHNV and YYDKDF (reference sequence). The CDR3: CATSRVAGVSNEQFF. CDR3 DNA sequence: TGTGCCACCAGCAGAGTAGCGGGAGTTAGTAATGAGCAGTTCTTC.

The chain employs TRBV28 and TRBJ2-7, with D possibly being TRBD1 (6 bases). Germline V gene data show CDR1 as MDHEN and CDR2 as SYDVKM. CDR3 length equals 15 residues. The ends were cut back, 7 bases at V and 4 bases at J, with 20 bases in the middle. CDR3 sequence reads: CASNPARLGAYEQYF. CDR3 coding DNA: TGTGCCAGCAACCCGGCCCGTTTGGGGGCTTACGAGCAGTACTTC. Full variable domain (remainder filled in from reference TRBV28 and TRBJ2-7): DVKVTQSSRYLVKRTGEKVFLECVQDMDHENMFWYRQDPGLGLRLIYFSYDVKMKEKGDIPEGYSVSREKKERFSLILESASTNQTSMYLCASNPARLGAYEQYFGPGTRLTVT.

The V and J genes are TRBV7-9 and TRBJ1-6; weak D call: TRBD1 (6 bases). This CDR3 comprises 15 residues. CDR1 and CDR2 from the germline V gene are SEHNR and FQNEAQ (reference sequence). Trimming shortened V by 8 bases and J by 5 bases, and 16 bases separated the two germline ends. The DNA for the CDR3 is TGTGCCAGCCACCTCGGACAGCAAAATAATTCACCCCTCCACTTT. This sequence encodes CASHLGQQNNSPLHF. Full variable domain (missing parts from reference TRBV7-9 and TRBJ1-6): DTGVSQNPRHKITKRGQNVTFRCDPISEHNRLYWYRQTLGQGPEFLTYFQNEAQLEKSRLLSDRFSAERPKGSFSTLEIQRTEQGDSAMYLCASHLGQQNNSPLHFGNGTRLTVT.

The J gene is TRBJ1-5, the V gene TRBV7-8; possibly TRBD1 for D (5 bases). This CDR3 is 19 amino acids long. Germline V gene sequence: CDR1 SGHVS, CDR2 FQNEAQ. Trimming took 1 base from V and 4 from J, leaving 23 bases between them. The CDR3 reads CASSLGIVKGGVGNQPQHF. DNA for the CDR3: TGTGCCAGCAGCTTAGGGATCGTGAAGGGAGGGGTTGGGAATCAGCCCCAGCATTTT. Filled out from reference TRBV7-8 and TRBJ1-5, the complete variable domain reads GAGVSQSPRYKVAKRGQDVALRCDPISGHVSLFWYQQALGQGPEFLTYFQNEAQLDKSGLPSDRFFAERPEGSVSTLKIQRTQQEDSAVYLCASSLGIVKGGVGNQPQHFGDGTRLSIL.

This rearrangement joins TRBV6-1 to TRBJ1-2, with 10 nucleotides matching TRBD1. CDR3 size: 13 residues. V trimming: 6 bases; J trimming: 4 bases; junction bases outside the gene matches: 2. Looked up from germline, CDR1 is MNHNS and CDR2 is SASEGT. The CDR3, as DNA: TGTGCCAGCAGGACAGGGGGCAGCTATGGCTACACCTTC. It encodes CASRTGGSYGYTF.

This clone was recorded a few times. The rearrangement uses TRBV14 and TRBJ1-1, with a possible D match to TRBD1 (5 bases). CDR1 and CDR2 from the germline V gene are SGHDN and FVKESK. Trimming cost V 3 bases and J 0 bases, with 14 bases left between them. The CDR3 length is 16 residues. The CDR3 sequence is CASSQYINRMNTEAFF. In nucleotides, the CDR3 is TGTGCCAGCAGCCAGTATATAAACAGGATGAACACTGAAGCTTTCTTT.

V is TRBV18 and J is TRBJ1-1; maybe TRBD1 (6 bases). CDR1 is KGHSH, CDR2 LQKENI, per germline. Deletions cut 4 bases from V and 0 bases from J, with 12 bases between. There are 15 residues in the CDR3. The CDR3 loop reads CASSRVDSLNTEAFF. The CDR3 nucleotides read TGTGCCAGCTCACGGGTGGACAGCTTGAACACTGAAGCTTTCTTT. Combining the CDR3 with reference TRBV18 and TRBJ1-1 gives the whole variable domain NAGVMQNPRHLVRRRGQEARLRCSPMKGHSHVYWYRQLPEEGLKFMVYLQKENIIDESGMPKERFSAEFPKEGPSILRIQQVVRGDSAAYFCASSRVDSLNTEAFFGQGTRLTVV.

Here the CDR3 DNA reads TGTGCCAGCAGCCTAGGGAGGTCCCAGCATTTT. Protein sequence: CASSLGRSQHF. The rearrangement uses TRBV28 and TRBJ1-5; D remains unclear. Deletions cut 6 bases from V and 11 bases from J, with 11 bases between. CDR3 length equals 11 residues. In germline, CDR1 is MDHEN, CDR2 SYDVKM.

This sequence joins TRBV7-9 and TRBJ2-2; TRBD1 might be the D (6 bases). Trimming took off 3 bases at V and 5 bases at J, with 7 bases between the two ends. CDR3 length: 13 residues. Germline CDR1 reads SEHNR; CDR2 reads FQNEAQ (reference sequence). CDR3 DNA sequence: TGTGCCAGCAGCTTCACAGGGACCGGGGAGCTGTTTTTT. Its protein is CASSFTGTGELFF.

The V and J genes are TRBV5-4 and TRBJ2-7, with D possibly matching TRBD1 (5 bases). Germline V gene lookup returns CDR1 SGHNT and CDR2 YYREEE (reference sequence). V lost 3 bases to trimming and J lost 2 bases, with 6 bases between them. The CDR3 runs 12 residues. Here the CDR3 reads CASSSGPYEQYF. CDR3 nucleotide sequence: TGTGCCAGCAGCTCAGGGCCCTACGAGCAGTACTTC.

J is TRBJ1-5 and V is TRBV4-1; perhaps TRBD1 as D (6 bases). Germline values: CDR1 MGHRA, CDR2 YSYEKL. V shed 1 base and J shed 4 bases, with 11 bases lying between them. The CDR3 spans 15 residues. The CDR3, as DNA: TGCGCCAGCAGCCAAGCGGGACATCTAAATCAGCCCCAGCATTTT. Its translation is CASSQAGHLNQPQHF.

The chain employs TRBV19 and TRBJ2-3; 7 nucleotides line up with TRBD1. The CDR3 is made up of 13 amino acids. Germline V gene data show CDR1 as LNHDA and CDR2 as SQIVND (reference sequence). After removal of 10 bases from V and 4 bases from J, the junction contained 8 bases not matched to a gene. The CDR3 protein is CATSQTGPDTQYF. CDR3 DNA: TGTGCCACGTCCCAGACAGGGCCAGATACGCAGTATTTT.